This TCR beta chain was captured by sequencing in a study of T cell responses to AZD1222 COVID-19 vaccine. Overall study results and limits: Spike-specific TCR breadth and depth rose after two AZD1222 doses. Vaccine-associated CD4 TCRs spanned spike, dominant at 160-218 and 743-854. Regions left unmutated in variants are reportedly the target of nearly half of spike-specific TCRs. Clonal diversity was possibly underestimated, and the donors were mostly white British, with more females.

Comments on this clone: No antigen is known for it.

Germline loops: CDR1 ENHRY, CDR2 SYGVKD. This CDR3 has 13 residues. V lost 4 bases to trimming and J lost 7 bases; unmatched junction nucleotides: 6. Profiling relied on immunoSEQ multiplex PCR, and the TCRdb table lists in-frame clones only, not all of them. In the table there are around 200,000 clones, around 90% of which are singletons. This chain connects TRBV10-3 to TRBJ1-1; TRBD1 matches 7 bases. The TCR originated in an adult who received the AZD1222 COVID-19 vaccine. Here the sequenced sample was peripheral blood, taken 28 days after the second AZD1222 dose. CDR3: CAISGKQGNEAFF. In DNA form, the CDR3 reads TGTGCCATCAGTGGAAAACAGGGGAATGAAGCTTTCTTT.